One and the same sample provided the 7 T cell receptor beta chains below, sequenced in a study of beta chain features in type 1 diabetes. Findings of the study overall: Across all four CD4+ subsets, people with type 1 diabetes showed modestly shorter TCRB CDR3s.

Which antigens these TCRs recognize remains unknown. Investigators reverse transcribed all isolated RNA, so they sequenced expressed TCRB transcripts. Only in-frame clones appear in the TCRdb table, and some are missing; sequencing was by immunoSEQ multiplex PCR. The sample yields 500,000 to 800,000 clones, approximately 13% seen once. What was sequenced was naive CD4+ T cells from blood. The receptors derive from a man in his thirties or forties with type 1 diabetes.

The chain couples TRBV2 to TRBJ1-2; D is unclear. The V gene's germline CDR1 is SNHLY and CDR2 FYNNEI. Trimming stripped 6 bases from V and 4 bases from J, with 9 bases between. CDR3 length: 12 amino acids. The CDR3 DNA reads TGTGCCAGCAGCCCTTTAGGCTATGGCTACACCTTC. Translated: CASSPLGYGYTF.

This clone has just a few counts. The V gene is TRBV4-1, the J gene TRBJ1-5, with 8 positions matching TRBD1. This CDR3 is 18 amino acids long. Germline V CDR1 and CDR2: MGHRA, YSYEKL. V lost 4 bases, J lost 6 bases, and 17 bases stayed unmatched. The CDR3 nucleotides are TGCGCCAGCAGCCGCTCGACAGGGGAAATTGGGTTAGTTCAGCCCCAGCATTTT. This gives the protein CASSRSTGEIGLVQPQHF.

The rearrangement links TRBV6-1 to TRBJ2-7; TRBD1 matches 7 bases. The germline gives CDR1 MNHNS, CDR2 SASEGT. V lost 7 bases to trimming and J lost 6 bases; unmatched junction nucleotides: 12. This CDR3 is built from 14 residues. CDR3 region: CASTSTGRGGEQYF. Written as DNA, the CDR3 is TGTGCCAGCACCTCGACAGGGAGAGGAGGCGAGCAGTACTTC.

This chain connects TRBV18 to TRBJ2-1, with 13 bases lining up with TRBD2. The ends lost 3 bases at V and 4 bases at J; junction bases unmatched: 3. Looked up from germline, CDR1 is KGHSH and CDR2 is LQKENI. The CDR3 contains 16 residues. This chain's CDR3 is CASSPGLAGVYNEQFF. The DNA of the CDR3 is TGTGCCAGCTCACCCGGACTAGCGGGGGTTTACAATGAGCAGTTCTTC.

This clone turned up a few times. The J gene is TRBJ1-1, the V gene TRBV2; no firm D call. CDR3 length equals 10 residues. The germline V gene has CDR1 SNHLY and CDR2 FYNNEI. With 4 bases removed from V and 7 bases from J, the gap between germline ends came to 4 bases. CDR3: CASSVVEAFF. The CDR3 DNA reads TGTGCCAGCAGTGTGGTTGAAGCTTTCTTT.

Comments on this clone: Other DNA sequences in this specimen translate into the identical CDR3. The V gene is TRBV9, the J gene TRBJ1-5; 11 positions match TRBD1. The CDR3 is 15 residues long. The germline CDR1 and CDR2 sequences are SGDLS and YYNGEE. Losses at the gene ends were 4 bases for V and 4 bases for J; bases not matched to a gene: 4. The CDR3 loop reads CASSFGTGGNQPQHF. For the CDR3, the DNA is TGTGCCAGCAGCTTTGGGACAGGGGGTAATCAGCCCCAGCATTTT.

The genes are TRBV2 and TRBJ1-6; D unresolved. With 5 bases removed from V and 9 bases from J, the gap between germline ends came to 11 bases. Germline-derived CDR1 and CDR2 are SNHLY and FYNNEI. CDR3 size: 13 residues. CDR3 loop: CASSSWEGSPLHF. CDR3 DNA sequence: TGTGCCAGCAGTAGTTGGGAAGGTTCACCCCTCCACTTT.